This T cell receptor (beta chain) came from a study of blood T cell repertoires in COVID-19. Using immunoSEQ multiplex PCR, the repertoire was profiled, and TCRdb retains in-frame clones only, with some absent. The data show 200,000 to 250,000 clones, with about four fifths seen just once and about 4.8% held by the top ten. The CDR3 contains 17 residues. Germline assignment: CDR1 SGDLS and CDR2 YYNGEE. The V gene end was trimmed by 0 bases and the J gene end by 4 bases; junction bases not matched to a gene: 4. This clone was detected only once. J is TRBJ2-1 and V is TRBV9; the match to TRBD2 covers 13 bases. The receptor's source is a woman aged 45-65 years who had been exposed to COVID-19. The sample taken for sequencing was PBMCs or T cells enriched from blood (not recorded which). CDR3 DNA sequence: TGTGCCAGCAGCGTAGGGACTAGCGGGGGTTATTACAATGAGCAGTTCTTC. Amino acid sequence: CASSVGTSGGYYNEQFF. The full variable domain, completed using reference TRBV9 and TRBJ2-1, is DSGVTQTPKHLITATGQRVTLRCSPRSGDLSVYWYQQSLDQGLQFLIQYYNGEERAKGNILERFSAQQFPDLHSELNLSSLELGDSALYFCASSVGTSGGYYNEQFFGPGTRLTVL.